Listed below are T cell receptor beta chains from one sample, sequenced in a study of T cell repertoires in cytomegalovirus infection. MiXCR, applied by TCRdb to the reads, yields one record per CDR3 protein. The table lists almost 550,000 distinct CDR3 sequences, approximately 15% of them singletons. The sample consisted of CD8+ T cells from PBMCs. Receptors originate from a human donor in good health (CMV status not recorded). Some clones in this sample may be carry-over from other donors' samples. Each CDR3 is given with its conserved first and last residue. D genes are given only for firm matches.

V gene	J gene	D gene	CDR3 protein
TRBV2	TRBJ2-2	.	CASSEKGTITGELFF
TRBV9	TRBJ1-1	.	CASSAAYMNTEAFF
TRBV12-3/TRBV12-4	TRBJ2-1	.	CASVLGRSRDNEQFF
TRBV6-6	TRBJ2-1	TRBD2	CASTILAGGHNEQFF
TRBV27	TRBJ2-7	.	CASSLSGGWDEQYF
TRBV7-2	TRBJ1-1	.	CASQRYRMNTEAFF
TRBV7-9	TRBJ1-2	.	CASSSRQDGYTF
TRBV7-6	TRBJ2-1	.	CASSLARWGANNEQFF
TRBV5-1	TRBJ2-5	TRBD2	CASSLLAGGVQETQYF
TRBV5-1	TRBJ1-2	.	CASSFRAILRRQGRTNYGYTF
TRBV9	TRBJ2-1	.	CASSVEWGKNEQFF
TRBV20-1	TRBJ2-7	TRBD2	CSARGGLVGYEQYF
TRBV28	TRBJ1-1	.	CASSSDTNTEAFF
TRBV7-2	TRBJ2-3	TRBD2	CASSLELAGSDTQYF
TRBV12-3/TRBV12-4	TRBJ1-1	.	CASRPVGTEAFF
TRBV7-2	TRBJ2-7	.	CASSFSGPGKGYEQYF
TRBV12-3/TRBV12-4	TRBJ2-3	TRBD2	CASSRGGIAGSTDTQYF
TRBV27	TRBJ1-2	.	CASSPTGTHYGYTF
TRBV27	TRBJ1-2	TRBD1	CASSLSSGGGTIYGYTF
TRBV6-1	TRBJ2-1	.	CASKLRVRERSYNEQFF
TRBV24-1	TRBJ2-5	.	CATSDFGGNQETQYF
TRBV11-2	TRBJ2-1	TRBD2	CASSLGYPPSGKYNEQFF
TRBV7-3	TRBJ1-6	.	CASSSGPSGSPLHF
TRBV24-1	TRBJ2-1	.	CATSEGGAPEQFF
TRBV7-9	TRBJ1-4	TRBD1	CASSDRGLRTNEKLFF
TRBV20-1	TRBJ2-7	TRBD1	CSARDRDSQFEQYF
TRBV12-3/TRBV12-4	TRBJ1-1	.	CASRPRGGKGTEAFF
TRBV9	TRBJ2-3	.	CASSVDLPGGTDTQYF
TRBV20-1	TRBJ1-1	.	CSATQFMNTEAFF
TRBV2	TRBJ1-2	TRBD1	CASIAGTVYGYTF
TRBV12-3/TRBV12-4	TRBJ1-1	.	CASSFRLNTEAFF
TRBV13	TRBJ1-6	TRBD1	CASSSWTGRNSPLHF
TRBV10-3	TRBJ2-3	TRBD2	CAASAGGPTDTQYF
TRBV9	TRBJ1-3	.	CASSVMVQGSGNTIYF
TRBV11-2	TRBJ2-1	.	CASSPTSRTSSYNEQFF
TRBV20-1	TRBJ2-3	TRBD2	CSASSTQGLANTDTQYF
TRBV6-2/TRBV6-3	TRBJ2-3	TRBD2	CASSFLPVREGYTDTQYF
TRBV5-1	TRBJ2-1	TRBD2	CASSLESGGWGNEQFF
TRBV28	TRBJ2-3	.	CASSKGRLSTDTQYF
TRBV20-1	TRBJ2-7	TRBD2	CSARVSGGYEQYF
TRBV5-8	TRBJ1-5	.	CASSLLGISNQPQHF
TRBV20-1	TRBJ2-7	TRBD2	CSARPGTSGRVYEQYF
TRBV7-9	TRBJ2-1	.	CASVDYNEQFF
TRBV7-6	TRBJ2-5	.	CASSPAPGMGETQYF
TRBV6-6	TRBJ1-1	.	CASTHPTMNTEAFF
TRBV7-9	TRBJ2-7	TRBD2	CASSPTSERWRQYF
TRBV4-2	TRBJ2-3	TRBD2	CASSQDRRSRAGDTDTQYF
TRBV5-4	TRBJ1-2	.	CASSFWESGYTF
TRBV5-1	TRBJ1-6	.	CASSLRRDGGSPLHF
TRBV7-9	TRBJ2-5	TRBD1	CASSFRTGAETQYF
TRBV10-2	TRBJ2-1	TRBD2	CASSESYSGRENEQFF
TRBV5-5	TRBJ1-2	.	CASSLGLLNEDYGYTF